One and the same sample provided the 28 T cell receptor beta chains below, sequenced in a study of beta chain features in type 1 diabetes (dated by TCRdb to 2017 to 2018). The full study reports these points: A moderate but significant shortening of TCRB CDR3 length was observed in type 1 diabetes patients in all four CD4+ subsets.

Their antigen targets remain unknown. The protocol used for the library was the immunoSEQ multiplex PCR assay. The entire isolated RNA was reverse transcribed using the High Capacity cDNA Reverse Transcription Kit, and thus expressed TCRB transcripts were sequenced. Held by TCRdb, this immuneACCESS table contains in-frame sequences only and omits some clones. Under half of the omission traces to an unresolved V gene where checked; the cause of the rest is unknown. Within this sample are 200,000 to 250,000 clones, with 16% of them counted one time only. Clones ranked in the top ten supply about 0.085% of the sample. The sequencing input was naive CD4+ T cells from blood. What the cell subset or site label conveys for this sample: true naive CD4+ T cells. Receptor source: a man between 25 and 39 years old with type 1 diabetes.

This clone occurred a few times. V is TRBV30 and J is TRBJ2-1; D call uncertain. This CDR3 spans 12 amino acids. V was clipped by 4 bases and J by 5 bases, with 9 bases between them. Germline-derived CDR1 and CDR2 are GTSNPN and SVGIG (reference sequence). The CDR3 DNA follows: TGTGCCTGGATGAGGTCGAACAATGAGCAGTTCTTC. As protein: CAWMRSNNEQFF.

This clone was seen a handful of times. The rearrangement joins TRBV29-1 to TRBJ1-2, with D hard to call. This CDR3 contains 13 residues. V dropped 1 base and J dropped 8 bases, with 14 bases sitting between them. CDR1 is SQVTM, CDR2 ANQGSEA, per germline. The CDR3 DNA follows: TGCAGCGTTGAAGGGGGAGGGCTATCCGGCTACACCTTC. Protein: CSVEGGGLSGYTF. Full variable domain (rest looked up from reference TRBV29-1 and TRBJ1-2): SAVISQKPSRDICQRGTSLTIQCQVDSQVTMMFWYRQQPGQSLTLIATANQGSEATYESGFVIDKFPISRPNLTFSTLTVSNMSPEDSSIYLCSVEGGGLSGYTFGSGTRLTVV.

This clone has only a few counts. The chain is built from TRBV27 and TRBJ2-5; a possible D gene is TRBD2 (5 bases). Germline CDR1 reads MNHEY; CDR2 reads SMNVEV (reference sequence). The CDR3 sequence is 14 residues long. V lost 4 bases and J 7 bases, leaving 16 bases between the germline ends. The DNA of the CDR3 is TGTGCCAGCAGTTCCGAGCCTGGCCGGGGGACCCAGTACTTC. This translates into CASSSEPGRGTQYF.

The chain carries TRBV7-9 and TRBJ2-7, with 7 nucleotides matching TRBD1. The CDR3 runs to 12 residues. Germline V lookup: CDR1 SEHNR, CDR2 FQNEAQ (reference sequence). After removal of 5 bases from V and 8 bases from J, the junction contained 6 bases not matched to a gene. The CDR3 is CASSIQGPKQYF. CDR3 nucleotide sequence: TGTGCCAGCAGCATACAGGGGCCTAAGCAGTACTTC.

This clone was picked up a small number of times. V is TRBV15 and J is TRBJ2-1; D unclear. The germline CDR1 and CDR2 sequences are LNHNV and YYDKDF (reference sequence). V was shortened by 0 bases and J by 8 bases, with 11 bases between the two germline ends. CDR3 length equals 14 residues. CDR3: CATSRDKKGHEQFF. In nucleotides, the CDR3 is TGTGCCACCAGCAGAGATAAGAAGGGCCATGAGCAGTTCTTC. Variable domain in full (rest from reference TRBV15 and TRBJ2-1): DAMVIQNPRYQVTQFGKPVTLSCSQTLNHNVMYWYQQKSSQAPKLLFHYYDKDFNNEADTPDNFQSRRPNTSFCFLDIRSPGLGDTAMYLCATSRDKKGHEQFFGPGTRLTVL.

This clone turned up a few times. V usage is TRBV28 and J usage is TRBJ2-6; D unclear. The germline gives CDR1 MDHEN, CDR2 SYDVKM. V lost 4 bases and J lost 0, with 7 bases in between. The CDR3 totals 15 residues. The CDR3 bases are TGTGCCAGCAGTTCCCTCAGCTCTGGGGCCAACGTCCTGACTTTC. Protein product: CASSSLSSGANVLTF.

With respect to this clone: Additional DNA sequences in this sample encode the identical CDR3. The rearrangement joins TRBV7-2 to TRBJ2-7, with unresolved D. CDR3 length: 11 residues. V lost 2 bases and J 2 bases, leaving 1 base between the germline ends. Germline V CDR1 and CDR2: SGHTA, FQGNSA. The CDR3, as DNA: TGTGCCAGCAGCTTAACCTACGAGCAGTACTTC. Translation: CASSLTYEQYF.

This clone was observed a few times. The rearrangement uses TRBV29-1 and TRBJ2-7; D remains unclear. The CDR3 is 12 residues long. Germline CDR1 SQVTM, CDR2 ANQGSEA. Trimming stripped 7 bases from V and 2 bases from J, with 12 bases between. CDR3 sequence reads: CSGVGSTYEQYF. CDR3 nucleotide sequence: TGCAGCGGCGTCGGATCTACCTACGAGCAGTACTTC.

CDR3: CASSPLGQNTEAFF. CDR3 sequence (DNA): TGCGCCAGCAGCCCTCTCGGACAGAACACTGAAGCTTTCTTT. This chain connects TRBV4-1 to TRBJ1-1, with D perhaps TRBD1 (5 bases). Trimming removed 4 bases from V and 1 base from J, with 10 bases in between. This CDR3 has 14 residues. Germline assignment: CDR1 MGHRA and CDR2 YSYEKL.

The chain links TRBV27 to TRBJ1-1, with 7 bases matching TRBD1. V lost 5 bases to trimming and J lost 2 bases; unmatched junction nucleotides: 5. Germline CDR1 and CDR2: MNHEY and SMNVEV (reference sequence). This CDR3 has 14 residues. The CDR3 nucleotides read TGTGCCAGCAGTGGCTGGGACAGTAACACTGAAGCTTTCTTT. It specifies CASSGWDSNTEAFF.

This clone was observed a few times. The chain combines TRBV4-3 with TRBJ1-2; D is ambiguous. Germline V gene lookup returns CDR1 LGHNA and CDR2 YSLEER. This CDR3 comprises 15 residues. Trimming took off 0 bases at V and 2 bases at J, with 10 bases between the two ends. CDR3 sequence (DNA): TGCGCCAGCAGCCAAGATTCTTCGAGGAACTATGGCTACACCTTC. It codes for CASSQDSSRNYGYTF.

The rearrangement uses TRBV7-2 and TRBJ2-7, with a possible D match to TRBD2 (5 bases). The V gene's germline CDR1 is SGHTA and CDR2 FQGNSA. V was shortened by 5 bases and J by 5 bases, with 16 bases between the two germline ends. The CDR3 has 14 amino acids. The chain's CDR3 is CASSPGGASHEQYF. The CDR3 DNA is TGTGCCAGCAGCCCCGGAGGAGCATCCCACGAGCAGTACTTC.

This clone has a handful of counts. The J gene is TRBJ2-3, the V gene TRBV9; tentatively, D is TRBD1 (6 bases). This CDR3 spans 14 amino acids. V lost 4 bases, J lost 4 bases, and 13 bases lay in between. Per germline, CDR1 SGDLS and CDR2 YYNGEE. The CDR3 spells CASSPGQPPDTQYF. Here the CDR3 DNA reads TGTGCCAGCAGCCCCGGACAGCCTCCAGATACGCAGTATTTT. Supplemented by reference TRBV9 and TRBJ2-3, the full variable domain reads DSGVTQTPKHLITATGQRVTLRCSPRSGDLSVYWYQQSLDQGLQFLIQYYNGEERAKGNILERFSAQQFPDLHSELNLSSLELGDSALYFCASSPGQPPDTQYFGPGTRLTVL.

V usage is TRBV25-1 and J usage is TRBJ2-7, with D tentatively TRBD2 (5 bases). V lost 3 bases, J lost 7 bases, and 13 bases lay in between. CDR1 is MGHDK, CDR2 SYGVNS, per germline. The CDR3 runs to 13 residues. Here the CDR3 reads CASSDPDRGEQYF. DNA of the CDR3: TGTGCCAGCAGTGATCCCGATCGAGGGGAGCAGTACTTC.

The chain carries TRBV9 and TRBJ2-3, with D perhaps being TRBD1 or TRBD2 (7 bases each). V was cut by 4 bases and J by 3 bases, with 21 bases left in between. Germline assignment: CDR1 SGDLS and CDR2 YYNGEE. This CDR3 is built from 17 residues. The CDR3 spells CASSSRSGTASTDTQYF. In DNA form, the CDR3 reads TGTGCCAGCAGCTCGAGGAGCGGGACAGCTAGTACAGATACGCAGTATTTT.

The chain employs TRBV28 and TRBJ2-5; 7 bases fit TRBD2. Losses at the gene ends were 5 bases for V and 5 bases for J; bases not matched to a gene: 5. This CDR3 is 13 amino acids long. The germline V gene has CDR1 MDHEN and CDR2 SYDVKM. The CDR3: CASSGRVPETQYF. The CDR3 DNA reads as TGTGCCAGCAGTGGGAGGGTTCCTGAGACCCAGTACTTC.

This clone was observed a handful of times. V and J are TRBV29-1 and TRBJ2-5; D ambiguous. This CDR3 region has 14 residues. From germline, CDR1 is SQVTM and CDR2 ANQGSEA. The V end lost 3 bases, the J end lost 5 bases, and 16 bases lay between the germline ends. The CDR3 reads CSVERASRTETQYF. The CDR3 region has the DNA TGCAGCGTTGAGCGAGCGAGTAGAACGGAGACCCAGTACTTC.

The chain recombines TRBV5-4 with TRBJ2-3, with a possible D match to TRBD1 (5 bases). Germline assignment: CDR1 SGHNT and CDR2 YYREEE (reference sequence). The V end was cut by 1 base, the J end by 0 bases, with 9 bases between. The CDR3 covers 15 residues. CDR3 nucleotide sequence: TGTGCCAGCAGCTTGCTACAGGAGAGCACAGATACGCAGTATTTT. Amino acids: CASSLLQESTDTQYF.

The chain carries TRBV9 and TRBJ2-3; D perhaps matches TRBD1 (5 bases). V dropped 4 bases and J dropped 0 bases, with 15 bases sitting between them. The CDR3 is made up of 16 amino acids. The V gene's germline CDR1 is SGDLS and CDR2 YYNGEE. For the CDR3, the DNA is TGTGCCAGCAGCCTGGTGACAGCGCTCAGCACAGATACGCAGTATTTT. It codes for CASSLVTALSTDTQYF. The variable domain in full, with the rest retrieved from reference TRBV9 and TRBJ2-3, is DSGVTQTPKHLITATGQRVTLRCSPRSGDLSVYWYQQSLDQGLQFLIQYYNGEERAKGNILERFSAQQFPDLHSELNLSSLELGDSALYFCASSLVTALSTDTQYFGPGTRLTVL.

This clone was found a few times. V is TRBV10-3 and J is TRBJ1-2; a weak D match, TRBD1 (5 bases). The CDR3 covers 12 residues. Germline V gene lookup returns CDR1 ENHRY and CDR2 SYGVKD. V was pared by 3 bases and J by 8 bases, with 10 bases between. CDR3 nucleotides: TGTGCCATCAGTGATGGGGGGAAAGGCTACACCTTC. Residues: CAISDGGKGYTF.

The chain carries TRBV7-9 and TRBJ1-2; 7 bases line up with TRBD1. CDR3 length equals 14 residues. Germline lookup yields CDR1 SEHNR and CDR2 FQNEAQ (reference sequence). The ends lost 0 bases at V and 8 bases at J; junction bases unmatched: 6. CDR3 sequence reads: CASSLARGHGGYTF. The DNA of the CDR3 is TGTGCCAGCAGCTTAGCTAGGGGGCACGGAGGCTACACCTTC.

The chain recombines TRBV30 with TRBJ1-2; D is undetermined. From germline, CDR1 is GTSNPN and CDR2 SVGIG (reference sequence). This CDR3 comprises 12 residues. V was pared by 3 bases and J by 4 bases, with 9 bases between. The DNA of the CDR3 is TGTGCCTGGAGACGGGGAATCTATGGCTACACCTTC. Residues: CAWRRGIYGYTF. Complete variable domain (other parts from reference TRBV30 and TRBJ1-2): SQTIHQWPATLVQPVGSPLSLECTVEGTSNPNLYWYRQAAGRGLQLLFYSVGIGQISSEVPQNLSASRPQDRQFILSSKKLLLSDSGFYLCAWRRGIYGYTFGSGTRLTVV.

This clone was picked up a small number of times. This rearrangement joins TRBV27 to TRBJ2-3; D is possibly TRBD1 or TRBD2 (5 bases each). Trimming removed 2 bases at V and 6 bases at J, with 27 bases between. CDR1 and CDR2 from the germline V gene are MNHEY and SMNVEV (reference sequence). This CDR3 comprises 19 residues. The DNA for the CDR3 is TGTGCCAGCAGTTTAGTCCCTCCAGTTGGGGCGGGCCGTAGGGATACGCAGTATTTT. Encoded protein: CASSLVPPVGAGRRDTQYF.

This clone was seen a handful of times. The chain is built from TRBV25-1 and TRBJ2-3, with 10 bases identical to TRBD2. CDR1 is MGHDK and CDR2 is SYGVNS in the germline V gene. This CDR3 region has 17 residues. The V segment lost 5 bases and the J segment 6 bases; nucleotides outside the gene matches: 14. CDR3 nucleotide sequence: TGTGCCAGCAGTACACCGGGACTAGCGACCAAAGGGGATACGCAGTATTTT. Amino acid sequence: CASSTPGLATKGDTQYF.

This clone was observed a few times. The genes are TRBV7-2 and TRBJ2-1; 9 nucleotides line up with TRBD1. This CDR3 has 15 amino acids. Germline V CDR1 and CDR2: SGHTA, FQGNSA. Trimming removed 5 bases from V and 4 bases from J; junction bases left unmatched: 6. The CDR3 DNA reads TGTGCCAGCAGCAGACAGGGGGAGGGTTACAATGAGCAGTTCTTC. It translates to CASSRQGEGYNEQFF.

The CDR3 reads CAQLAAGGHEQYF. The CDR3 DNA sequence: TGTGCCCAGCTGGCAGCGGGAGGGCACGAGCAGTACTTC. The rearrangement uses TRBV21-1 and TRBJ2-7; TRBD2, the table's D call, was not compared with the DNA. TRBV21-1 is recorded as a pseudogene. The CDR3 spans 13 residues.

This chain connects TRBV30 to TRBJ2-7; D unclear. Germline V gene sequence: CDR1 GTSNPN, CDR2 SVGIG (reference sequence). This CDR3 is 11 amino acids long. V was clipped by 1 base and J by 6 bases, with 7 bases between them. The chain's CDR3 is CAWSDGGEQYF. The CDR3 coding sequence is TGTGCCTGGAGTGACGGCGGCGAGCAGTACTTC.

This clone turned up a few times. The chain recombines TRBV29-1 with TRBJ2-6; D is unresolved. CDR1 and CDR2 from the germline V gene are SQVTM and ANQGSEA. Deletions cut 7 bases from V and 1 base from J, with 5 bases between. The length of the CDR3 is 12 residues. DNA of the CDR3: TGCAGCGCCCAGTCTGGGGCCAACGTCCTGACTTTC. It translates to CSAQSGANVLTF.